The rows below give T cell receptor beta chains drawn from one sample of a study of cytotoxic CD8 clonotypes in ibrutinib-treated CLL. The data were produced by immunoSEQ multiplex PCR, yet TCRdb's version contains in-frame clones alone and is incomplete. The sample contains about 76,000 clones, 86% of which appear only once. This material consisted of PBMCs, taken before ibrutinib treatment. The receptors shown here come from a human donor with chronic lymphocytic leukemia. The CDR3 runs from the conserved cysteine through the conserved F or W. D genes are given only for firm matches. Part of the rows lack a size; the others show once, few, many or a class for expanded clones.

j_call clone_size d_call v_call cdr3_aa cdr3_nt
TRBJ1-1 - TRBD1 TRBV10-1 CASRPDRGQPEAFF TGCGCCAGCAGACCGGACAGGGGGCAGCCTGAAGCTTTCTTT
TRBJ2-7 - TRBD1 TRBV9 CASSVGTGVYEQYF TGTGCCAGCAGCGTTGGGACAGGGGTCTACGAGCAGTACTTC
TRBJ2-2 - TRBD2 TRBV4-2 CASSRTAPGPAGFSGELFF TGTGCCAGCAGCCGGACCGCGCCGGGACCAGCGGGGTTCAGCGGGGAGCTGTTTTTT
TRBJ2-7 - - TRBV2 CASSLDGYEQYF TGTGCCAGCAGTCTCGACGGCTACGAGCAGTACTTC
TRBJ2-1 few TRBD1 TRBV5-1 CASSSGQAWILNAYNEQFF TGCGCCAGCAGCTCTGGACAGGCCTGGATCCTAAACGCCTACAATGAGCAGTTCTTC
TRBJ2-1 - TRBD2 TRBV4-1 CASSQEVASGSSHEQFF TGCGCCAGCAGCCAAGAGGTTGCTAGCGGGAGTTCTCATGAGCAGTTCTTC
TRBJ2-6 - - TRBV4-1 CASSQGQGTGANVLTF TGCGCCAGCAGCCAAGGCCAGGGGACTGGGGCCAACGTCCTGACTTTC
TRBJ1-5 - TRBD1 TRBV2 CASSTGTGGGNQPQHF TGTGCCAGCAGTACCGGGACAGGCGGGGGCAATCAGCCCCAGCATTTT
TRBJ2-2 - - TRBV28 CATKTGTVLAGELFF TGTGCCACCAAGACGGGTACGGTATTAGCCGGGGAGCTGTTTTTT
TRBJ2-7 - TRBD1 TRBV28 CASSFLSGTGNTYEQYF TGTGCCAGCAGTTTCCTCTCAGGGACAGGAAATACCTACGAGCAGTACTTC
TRBJ1-1 - - TRBV4-1 CASSQDPYTNTEAFF TGCGCCAGCAGCCAAGACCCTTATACGAACACTGAAGCTTTCTTT
TRBJ1-5 - TRBD1 TRBV19 CASIDRGGQPQHF TGTGCCAGTATAGACAGGGGGGGACAGCCCCAGCATTTT
TRBJ1-5 - TRBD1 TRBV28 CASSFWDRQQQPQHF TGTGCCAGCAGTTTTTGGGACAGGCAACAACAGCCCCAGCATTTT
TRBJ1-1 - TRBD1 TRBV7-2 CASSRGTGDEAFF TGTGCCAGCAGCCGTGGGACAGGGGATGAAGCTTTCTTT
TRBJ2-1 - TRBD2 TRBV27 CASGSGRAVDSYNEQFF TGTGCCAGCGGGAGCGGGAGGGCGGTCGACTCCTACAATGAGCAGTTCTTC
TRBJ1-4 - - TRBV5-6 CASSVGAANEKLFF TGTGCCAGCAGCGTTGGGGCGGCTAATGAAAAACTGTTTTTT
TRBJ2-3 - TRBD2 TRBV19 CASSKLAEDTQYF TGTGCCAGTAGTAAACTAGCGGAAGATACGCAGTATTTT
TRBJ2-3 - - TRBV11-3 CASRSLEGERTQYF TGTGCCAGCAGATCCCTAGAGGGAGAAAGAACGCAGTATTTT
TRBJ2-2 - - TRBV28 CASSSPRDGNTGELFF TGTGCCAGCAGTTCCCCCCGGGACGGGAACACCGGGGAGCTGTTTTTT
TRBJ2-3 - - TRBV5-1 CASSNGGVEDTQYF TGCGCCAGCTCTAATGGTGGGGTAGAGGATACGCAGTATTTT
TRBJ2-1 - TRBD1 TRBV19 CASSIAGGAHNEQFF TGTGCCAGTAGTATCGCAGGGGGCGCACACAATGAGCAGTTCTTC
TRBJ2-7 - TRBD1 TRBV18 CASSPVSGRDRGTYEQYF TGTGCCAGCTCACCAGTTTCTGGCCGTGACAGGGGAACCTACGAGCAGTACTTC
TRBJ2-3 - - TRBV28 CASRRGVITDTQYF TGTGCCAGCAGGAGGGGCGTGATCACAGATACGCAGTATTTT
TRBJ1-1 few - TRBV6-1 CASNTLMNTEAFF TGTGCCAGCAACACGCTAATGAACACTGAAGCTTTCTTT
TRBJ1-3 - - TRBV19 CATHPGAGNTIYF TGTGCCACCCACCCAGGGGCTGGAAACACCATATATTTT
TRBJ2-2 - - TRBV4-2 CASSQGDGGTGELFF TGTGCCAGCAGCCAAGGGGACGGGGGAACCGGGGAGCTGTTTTTT
TRBJ2-3 - - TRBV6-6 CASSFTVSTDTQYF TGTGCCAGCAGCTTTACAGTTAGCACAGATACGCAGTATTTT
TRBJ2-5 - - TRBV5-1 CASSPGLGRQETQYF TGCGCCAGCAGCCCAGGCCTTGGGCGCCAAGAGACCCAGTACTTC
TRBJ1-2 few - TRBV7-9 CASSQPPLLYF TGTGCCAGCAGCCAACCCCCTTTACTTTACTTC
TRBJ1-2 - TRBD1 TRBV6-6 CASSYPGTGANYGYTF TGTGCCAGCAGTTACCCCGGGACAGGGGCTAACTATGGCTACACCTTC
TRBJ2-1 - TRBD2 TRBV4-1 CASSQVRLAGNNEQFF TGCGCCAGCAGCCAAGTAAGACTAGCGGGGAACAATGAGCAGTTCTTC
TRBJ2-7 - - TRBV2 CASSEKLLSYEQYF TGTGCCAGCAGTGAGAAGCTTCTCTCCTACGAGCAGTACTTC
TRBJ1-2 - - TRBV9 CASSVGAEPAF TGTGCCAGCAGCGTAGGAGCGGAACCCGCCTTC
TRBJ2-4 - - TRBV11-3 CASSPGRTLLKNIQYF TGTGCCAGCAGCCCGGGACGGACTCTTCTAAAAAACATTCAGTACTTC
TRBJ2-5 few TRBD1 TRBV29-1 CSVENLVTGQGQETQYF TGCAGCGTTGAAAACCTTGTCACGGGACAGGGGCAAGAGACCCAGTACTTC
TRBJ2-7 - TRBD1 TRBV4-1 CASSQVRLDRGYEQYF TGCGCCAGCAGCCAAGTTCGTCTCGACAGGGGGTACGAGCAGTACTTC
TRBJ2-1 - - TRBV18 CASSLGPRIHNEQFF TGTGCCAGCTCCCTGGGCCCCCGAATTCACAATGAGCAGTTCTTC
TRBJ2-5 once - TRBV19 CASGSGGGETQYF TGTGCCAGCGGGTCTGGGGGAGGAGAGACCCAGTACTTC
TRBJ1-1 - TRBD1 TRBV5-1 CASTQGVGNTEAFF TGCGCCAGCACCCAGGGGGTAGGGAACACTGAAGCTTTCTTT
TRBJ2-1 - - TRBV27 CASSPDGSYNEQFF TGTGCCAGCAGTCCCGACGGATCCTACAATGAGCAGTTCTTC
TRBJ2-1 - TRBD2 TRBV19 CASRPLAGRGNEQFF TGTGCCAGTAGACCACTAGCGGGGAGGGGAAATGAGCAGTTCTTC
TRBJ2-1 - - TRBV2 CASSVLGLRPPEQFF TGTGCCAGCAGTGTTTTGGGACTTCGCCCCCCTGAGCAGTTCTTC
TRBJ2-7 - TRBD2 TRBV30 CAWGLAGGSYEQYF TGTGCCTGGGGACTAGCGGGCGGGTCCTACGAGCAGTACTTC
TRBJ1-2 - - TRBV14 CASSQGPGVAF TGTGCCAGCAGCCAAGGCCCGGGGGTGGCCTTC
TRBJ1-1 - - TRBV12-5 CASGLVTGTGLTEAFF TGTGCTAGTGGTTTGGTTACAGGCACAGGGTTGACTGAAGCTTTCTTT
TRBJ2-3 - - TRBV2 CASSGGTDTQYF TGTGCCAGCAGTGGTGGCACAGATACGCAGTATTTT
TRBJ1-1 - - TRBV7-6 CASSLNRLWNTEAFF TGTGCCAGCAGCTTAAACAGGCTATGGAACACTGAAGCTTTCTTT
TRBJ1-2 once TRBD1 TRBV18 CASSPRTGTGGGYTF TGTGCCAGCTCACCGCGGACAGGGACGGGTGGTGGCTACACCTTC
TRBJ2-7 - TRBD1 TRBV15 CATSRTATGVTYEQYF TGTGCCACCAGCCGTACTGCGACAGGGGTAACCTACGAGCAGTACTTC
TRBJ2-2 - TRBD1 TRBV5-1 CASSSRQGANTGELFF TGCGCCAGCAGCTCAAGACAGGGGGCGAACACCGGGGAGCTGTTTTTT
TRBJ2-5 - TRBD2 TRBV7-9 CASSLGSGRTETQYF TGTGCCAGCAGCTTAGGGAGCGGGAGGACAGAGACCCAGTACTTC
TRBJ2-1 few - TRBV28 CASSGLGGSYNEQFF TGTGCCAGCAGTGGCCTAGGGGGCTCCTACAATGAGCAGTTCTTC
TRBJ1-4 - - TRBV7-6 CASSPHPGAREKLFF TGTGCCAGCAGCCCCCACCCGGGGGCGCGGGAAAAACTGTTTTTT
TRBJ1-5 - TRBD1 TRBV11-2 CASSHAPGTGPTSNQPQHF TGTGCCAGCAGCCACGCCCCCGGGACAGGACCTACTAGCAATCAGCCCCAGCATTTT
TRBJ1-4 medium-sized - TRBV4-3 CASSQESAGLRGGNEKLFF TGCGCCAGCAGCCAAGAATCGGCCGGGCTAAGAGGGGGGAATGAAAAACTGTTTTTT